A selection of T cell receptor beta chains follows, all from one sample in a study of blood T cells in healthy people across ages. TCRdb recomputed calls from the 5' RACE reads with MiXCR, one row per CDR3 protein. The sample yields roughly 1.6 million distinct CDR3 sequences, around 35% seen once. Sequencing input: blood. These receptors came from a woman aged 25 to 39 in good health. The CDR3 runs from the conserved cysteine through the conserved F or W. D genes are given only for firm matches. For some rows the clone size is stated as once, few or many, or as a class when expanded; others skip it.

D gene: TRBD2
clone size: -
J gene: TRBJ2-1
V gene: TRBV6-6
CDR3 DNA: TGTGCCAGCACCACACTAGCGGGAGCGAGGAATGAGCAGTTCTTC
CDR3 protein: CASTTLAGARNEQFF

D gene: -
clone size: -
J gene: TRBJ1-1
V gene: TRBV12-3/TRBV12-4
CDR3 DNA: TGTGCCAGCAGCCCTACCGCGACAGGACCTGAAGCTTTCTTT
CDR3 protein: CASSPTATGPEAFF

D gene: -
clone size: -
J gene: TRBJ2-1
V gene: TRBV6-5
CDR3 DNA: TGTGCCAGCAGTTACTCCGGACGGTTATCCTACAATGAGCAGTTCTTC
CDR3 protein: CASSYSGRLSYNEQFF

D gene: -
clone size: few
J gene: TRBJ2-1
V gene: TRBV15
CDR3 DNA: TGTGCCACCAGCAGAGATCCGGGCACTCGGGAGCAGTTCTTC
CDR3 protein: CATSRDPGTREQFF

D gene: -
clone size: -
J gene: TRBJ1-1
V gene: TRBV3-1
CDR3 DNA: TGTGCCAGCAGCCAAGCAGGGGTAGGCACTGAAGCTTTCTTT
CDR3 protein: CASSQAGVGTEAFF

D gene: -
clone size: few
J gene: TRBJ1-1
V gene: TRBV2
CDR3 DNA: TGTGCCAGCAGTGAAGGGGGTGACGAAAGTGGAGCTTTCTTT
CDR3 protein: CASSEGGDESGAFF

D gene: -
clone size: few
J gene: TRBJ1-1
V gene: TRBV11-2
CDR3 DNA: TGTGCCAGCAGCTCCCCGGGGGAGTTATGGAACACTGAAGCTTTCTTT
CDR3 protein: CASSSPGELWNTEAFF

D gene: TRBD2
clone size: -
J gene: TRBJ2-5
V gene: TRBV27
CDR3 DNA: TGTGCCAGCAGTCCCACTAGCGGGAGGTTAGAGACCCAGTACTTC
CDR3 protein: CASSPTSGRLETQYF

D gene: -
clone size: few
J gene: TRBJ1-2
V gene: TRBV7-6
CDR3 DNA: TGTGCCAGCAGCTTAGGGGGGGGCTTAGCTGATGGCTACACCTTC
CDR3 protein: CASSLGGGLADGYTF

D gene: -
clone size: -
J gene: TRBJ1-1
V gene: TRBV6-4
CDR3 DNA: TGTGCCAGCAGTGACGAACCGAACACTGAAGCTTTCTTT
CDR3 protein: CASSDEPNTEAFF

D gene: TRBD1
clone size: -
J gene: TRBJ2-3
V gene: TRBV11-1
CDR3 DNA: TGTGCCAGCAGCCCCGGACAGGGACCTTTGACAGATACGCAGTATTTT
CDR3 protein: CASSPGQGPLTDTQYF

D gene: -
clone size: -
J gene: TRBJ1-5
V gene: TRBV6-1
CDR3 DNA: TGTGCCAGCAGTGTTAATGCGGGCGCGGACAATCAGCCCCAGCATTTT
CDR3 protein: CASSVNAGADNQPQHF

D gene: -
clone size: few
J gene: TRBJ2-7
V gene: TRBV6-6
CDR3 DNA: TGTGCCAGCAGGGCCGACAGGAGCTCCTACGAGCAGTACTTC
CDR3 protein: CASRADRSSYEQYF

D gene: TRBD2
clone size: few
J gene: TRBJ2-5
V gene: TRBV11-2
CDR3 DNA: TGTGCCAGCAGCTTAGTTAGCGGGGGCCATCAAGAGACCCAGTACTTC
CDR3 protein: CASSLVSGGHQETQYF

D gene: TRBD2
clone size: many
J gene: TRBJ2-3
V gene: TRBV12-3/TRBV12-4
CDR3 DNA: TGTGCCAGCAGTTTTAGGCTAGCGGGGGGCACAGATACGCAGTATTTT
CDR3 protein: CASSFRLAGGTDTQYF

D gene: TRBD2
clone size: -
J gene: TRBJ2-3
V gene: TRBV20-1
CDR3 DNA: TGCAGTGCTTATCCACCCGGCGGGGGGACAACAGATACGCAGTATTTT
CDR3 protein: CSAYPPGGGTTDTQYF

D gene: -
clone size: -
J gene: TRBJ2-7
V gene: TRBV2
CDR3 DNA: TGTGCCAGCAGTGGGCCGCTCGACAGGTACGAGCAGTACTTC
CDR3 protein: CASSGPLDRYEQYF

D gene: TRBD2
clone size: -
J gene: TRBJ2-1
V gene: TRBV4-2
CDR3 DNA: TGTGCCAGCAGCCAAGCCCCAGGACTAGCGGGAGAGGGTGAGCAGTTCTTC
CDR3 protein: CASSQAPGLAGEGEQFF

D gene: -
clone size: few
J gene: TRBJ2-1
V gene: TRBV20-1
CDR3 DNA: TGCAGTGCTAAAGTGCCAATCACCACCTACAATGAGCAGTTCTTC
CDR3 protein: CSAKVPITTYNEQFF

D gene: TRBD2
clone size: -
J gene: TRBJ2-1
V gene: TRBV10-3
CDR3 DNA: TGTGCCATCAGTGAGACCTCCCCTAGCGGGATAGAGCAGTTCTTC
CDR3 protein: CAISETSPSGIEQFF

D gene: TRBD2
clone size: few
J gene: TRBJ2-1
V gene: TRBV10-3
CDR3 DNA: TGTGCCATCAGTGACCCTAGCGGGATGATTAACAATGAGCAGTTCTTC
CDR3 protein: CAISDPSGMINNEQFF

D gene: -
clone size: -
J gene: TRBJ2-1
V gene: TRBV5-6
CDR3 DNA: TGTGCCAGCAGCTATGGCCGGGGCGACCCGGCCAACGAGCAGTTCTTC
CDR3 protein: CASSYGRGDPANEQFF

D gene: -
clone size: -
J gene: TRBJ1-6
V gene: TRBV20-1
CDR3 DNA: TGCAGTGCTAGGGGGGATATCTTGGAGGCCCTCCACTTT
CDR3 protein: CSARGDILEALHF

D gene: -
clone size: many
J gene: TRBJ2-5
V gene: TRBV5-4
CDR3 DNA: TGTGCCAGCAGTTGGGACTCAGAGACCCAGTACTTC
CDR3 protein: CASSWDSETQYF

D gene: -
clone size: few
J gene: TRBJ2-5
V gene: TRBV21-1
CDR3 DNA: TGTGCCAGCAGCAAAGCGCTCATGGGGGAGCGGGGGTCCCAAGAGACCCAGTACTTC
CDR3 protein: CASSKALMGERGSQETQYF

D gene: TRBD2
clone size: -
J gene: TRBJ2-1
V gene: TRBV6-2/TRBV6-3
CDR3 DNA: TGTGCCAGCAGTTACTCGGTAGCGGGTCGCACTCGGAATGAGCAGTTCTTC
CDR3 protein: CASSYSVAGRTRNEQFF

D gene: -
clone size: -
J gene: TRBJ2-3
V gene: TRBV5-1
CDR3 DNA: TGCGCCAGCAACTCCGCTACCGGGACCGCTAGCACAGATACGCAGTATTTT
CDR3 protein: CASNSATGTASTDTQYF

D gene: -
clone size: -
J gene: TRBJ2-3
V gene: TRBV7-9
CDR3 DNA: TGTGCCAGCAGCTTGACGGGATTTCAAGATACGCAGTATTTT
CDR3 protein: CASSLTGFQDTQYF

D gene: -
clone size: -
J gene: TRBJ2-7
V gene: TRBV30
CDR3 DNA: TGTGCCTGGAAGACACACCGATCGCCCGCCTACGAGCAGTACTTC
CDR3 protein: CAWKTHRSPAYEQYF

D gene: TRBD2
clone size: many
J gene: TRBJ2-7
V gene: TRBV4-1
CDR3 DNA: TGCGCCAGCAGCCAAGACGTAGCGGGGTCTTCCTACGAGCAGTACTTC
CDR3 protein: CASSQDVAGSSYEQYF

D gene: TRBD2
clone size: -
J gene: TRBJ2-1
V gene: TRBV20-1
CDR3 DNA: TGCAGTGCTAGAGAAAGCGGGAGGGCCGCTGAGCAGTTCTTC
CDR3 protein: CSARESGRAAEQFF

D gene: -
clone size: few
J gene: TRBJ2-5
V gene: TRBV4-2
CDR3 DNA: TGTGCCAGCAGCCAAATGGGGAGCGGAAAAGAGACCCAGTACTTC
CDR3 protein: CASSQMGSGKETQYF

D gene: -
clone size: -
J gene: TRBJ2-3
V gene: TRBV5-1
CDR3 DNA: TGCGCCAGCACAGCAGGGGTAGCGGATAGCACAGATACGCAGTATTTT
CDR3 protein: CASTAGVADSTDTQYF

D gene: -
clone size: many
J gene: TRBJ1-2
V gene: TRBV6-1
CDR3 DNA: TGTGCCAGCAGTGAAGGACCTTATGGCTACACCTTC
CDR3 protein: CASSEGPYGYTF

D gene: -
clone size: -
J gene: TRBJ2-1
V gene: TRBV27
CDR3 DNA: TGTGCCAGCAGTCCGGGTCGGGGACCCATCTACGATGAGCAGTTCTTC
CDR3 protein: CASSPGRGPIYDEQFF

D gene: -
clone size: -
J gene: TRBJ2-7
V gene: TRBV28
CDR3 DNA: TGTGCCAGCAGCCGAGGGGACAAGGGGCCCTACGAGCAGTACTTC
CDR3 protein: CASSRGDKGPYEQYF

D gene: TRBD2
clone size: -
J gene: TRBJ2-1
V gene: TRBV10-2
CDR3 DNA: TGCGCCAGCGGACTAGCGGGGGTGAGCTCCTACAATGAGCAGTTCTTC
CDR3 protein: CASGLAGVSSYNEQFF

D gene: -
clone size: many
J gene: TRBJ2-3
V gene: TRBV10-3
CDR3 DNA: TGTGCCATCAGTGAGTCGGAGCTAACTAGCACAGATACGCAGTATTTT
CDR3 protein: CAISESELTSTDTQYF

D gene: -
clone size: -
J gene: TRBJ1-2
V gene: TRBV3-1
CDR3 DNA: TGTGCCAGCAGCCACCCCACCCCCGGGAGCTCTAACTATGGCTACACCTTC
CDR3 protein: CASSHPTPGSSNYGYTF

D gene: TRBD1
clone size: few
J gene: TRBJ2-1
V gene: TRBV27
CDR3 DNA: TGTGCCAGCAGTTTATACGAACCCGGGACAGGCCCCAACAATGAGCAGTTCTTC
CDR3 protein: CASSLYEPGTGPNNEQFF

D gene: -
clone size: once
J gene: TRBJ2-7
V gene: TRBV7-9
CDR3 DNA: TGTGCCAGCCGAAGAAGACAGGTTCGATACGAGCAGTACTTC
CDR3 protein: CASRRRQVRYEQYF

D gene: -
clone size: few
J gene: TRBJ1-5
V gene: TRBV7-2
CDR3 DNA: TGTGCCAGCAGCTTAGAATTGGGCAGGGGAAGACAGCCCCAGCATTTT
CDR3 protein: CASSLELGRGRQPQHF

D gene: TRBD2
clone size: few
J gene: TRBJ2-4
V gene: TRBV28
CDR3 DNA: TGTGCCAGCAGGTTAGCGGGAGCCGCTAACATTCAGTACTTC
CDR3 protein: CASRLAGAANIQYF

D gene: -
clone size: -
J gene: TRBJ2-6
V gene: TRBV10-3
CDR3 DNA: TGTGCCATCAGTGGGGTTTCTCCTGGGGCCAACGTCCTGACTTTC
CDR3 protein: CAISGVSPGANVLTF

D gene: -
clone size: few
J gene: TRBJ1-5
V gene: TRBV7-9
CDR3 DNA: TGTGCCAGCAGCCCTAGCGGGGAGGATCAGCCCCAGCATTTT
CDR3 protein: CASSPSGEDQPQHF

D gene: TRBD1
clone size: many
J gene: TRBJ2-5
V gene: TRBV7-2
CDR3 DNA: TGTGCCAGCAGCCAAACCCAGGGGCCGACAGGGGGAGAGACCCAGTACTTC
CDR3 protein: CASSQTQGPTGGETQYF

D gene: -
clone size: -
J gene: TRBJ2-3
V gene: TRBV19
CDR3 DNA: TGTGCCAGTAGTATAGATCTCGAAGACGGGACCCCCACAGATACGCAGTATTTT
CDR3 protein: CASSIDLEDGTPTDTQYF

D gene: TRBD1
clone size: -
J gene: TRBJ2-7
V gene: TRBV3-1
CDR3 DNA: TGTGCCAGCAGCCAAGGGCAGGGACAGGGAGCCCCATCCTACGAGCAGTACTTC
CDR3 protein: CASSQGQGQGAPSYEQYF

D gene: -
clone size: -
J gene: TRBJ2-5
V gene: TRBV20-1
CDR3 DNA: TGCAGTGCTAGTCCGATCCCTGAAGAGACCCAGTACTTC
CDR3 protein: CSASPIPEETQYF

D gene: TRBD1
clone size: many
J gene: TRBJ2-5
V gene: TRBV12-3/TRBV12-4
CDR3 DNA: TGTGCCAGCAGTTTCGGGACAGGGGGGTCAGAGACCCAGTACTTC
CDR3 protein: CASSFGTGGSETQYF

D gene: -
clone size: -
J gene: TRBJ1-1
V gene: TRBV3-1
CDR3 DNA: TGTGCCAGCAGCCAGCCACCGGGACGGGAGAACACTGAAGCTTTCTTT
CDR3 protein: CASSQPPGRENTEAFF

D gene: -
clone size: few
J gene: TRBJ1-5
V gene: TRBV7-2
CDR3 DNA: TGTGCCAGCAGCTTATTCCGACAGGGCAATCAGCCCCAGCATTTT
CDR3 protein: CASSLFRQGNQPQHF

D gene: -
clone size: -
J gene: TRBJ2-7
V gene: TRBV10-3
CDR3 DNA: TGTGCCATCAGTGACTTCGGGGGGCGCTACGAGCAGCACTTC
CDR3 protein: CAISDFGGRYEQHF

D gene: TRBD2
clone size: few
J gene: TRBJ2-7
V gene: TRBV5-1
CDR3 DNA: TGCGCCAGCAGCTTGGCCGCGGGGGGAGCTGGCGAGCAGTACTTC
CDR3 protein: CASSLAAGGAGEQYF

D gene: TRBD2
clone size: -
J gene: TRBJ2-7
V gene: TRBV6-5
CDR3 DNA: TGTGCCAGCAGTTACAGATATCTCACTAGCGGGAGTTTCCACTACGAGCAGTACTTC
CDR3 protein: CASSYRYLTSGSFHYEQYF

D gene: -
clone size: -
J gene: TRBJ1-1
V gene: TRBV5-1
CDR3 DNA: TGCGCCAGCAGCCCGGCCTGGGGAGGCACTGAAGCTTTCTTT
CDR3 protein: CASSPAWGGTEAFF

D gene: -
clone size: few
J gene: TRBJ1-2
V gene: TRBV27
CDR3 DNA: TGTGCCAGCAGTTTCACAGGGAGGGATGGCTACACCTTC
CDR3 protein: CASSFTGRDGYTF

D gene: -
clone size: few
J gene: TRBJ2-7
V gene: TRBV5-1
CDR3 DNA: TGCGCCAGCTGTATAGGGGGGTCCTACGAGCAGTACTTC
CDR3 protein: CASCIGGSYEQYF